The rows below give T cell receptor beta chains drawn from one sample of a study of beta chain features in type 1 diabetes. Only in-frame clones appear in the TCRdb table, and some are missing; sequencing was by immunoSEQ multiplex PCR. The table records approximately 200,000 clones, 9.6% of them present only once. The sample taken for sequencing was naive CD4+ T cells from blood. The receptors shown here come from a woman aged 18-29 years in good health. Both conserved end residues are part of each CDR3. Each record gives: CDR3 protein, J gene, V gene.

CDR3aa: CSEPRGSEKLFF; j_gene: TRBJ1-4; v_gene: TRBV29-1
CDR3aa: CAWSVVNGKGFGELFF; j_gene: TRBJ2-2; v_gene: TRBV30
CDR3aa: CAWTLGGDYGYTF; j_gene: TRBJ1-2; v_gene: TRBV30
CDR3aa: CASSLANNGQSYGYTF; j_gene: TRBJ1-2; v_gene: TRBV5-4
CDR3aa: CASSFRVTSGNNEQFF; j_gene: TRBJ2-1; v_gene: TRBV5-6
CDR3aa: CASSPRQGAGSTGYTF; j_gene: TRBJ1-2; v_gene: TRBV7-8
CDR3aa: CASSDPGLDTQYF; j_gene: TRBJ2-3; v_gene: TRBV2
CDR3aa: CASRFGGEETQYF; j_gene: TRBJ2-5; v_gene: TRBV10-2
CDR3aa: CASSAEGGRGANVLTF; j_gene: TRBJ2-6; v_gene: TRBV6-1
CDR3aa: CASSPGQGPTYEQYF; j_gene: TRBJ2-7; v_gene: TRBV18
CDR3aa: CASSLGQGRYEQYF; j_gene: TRBJ2-7; v_gene: TRBV27
CDR3aa: CASSHPLAGGGNEQFF; j_gene: TRBJ2-1; v_gene: TRBV7-9
CDR3aa: CASSFRSNTGELFF; j_gene: TRBJ2-2; v_gene: TRBV27
CDR3aa: CASREGRQISYEQYF; j_gene: TRBJ2-7; v_gene: TRBV6-5
CDR3aa: CASSRAEGGEQYF; j_gene: TRBJ2-7; v_gene: TRBV7-9
CDR3aa: CASSSGQGAYGYTF; j_gene: TRBJ1-2; v_gene: TRBV5-1
CDR3aa: CASSGSYTGELFF; j_gene: TRBJ2-2; v_gene: TRBV2
CDR3aa: CASSSGQSYEQYF; j_gene: TRBJ2-7; v_gene: TRBV28
CDR3aa: CASSVVGTGVDEQFF; j_gene: TRBJ2-1; v_gene: TRBV9
CDR3aa: CASSQLAGTQGQETQYF; j_gene: TRBJ2-5; v_gene: TRBV18
CDR3aa: CASSYSTGVVSYGYTF; j_gene: TRBJ1-2; v_gene: TRBV6-5
CDR3aa: CSVVPEAFF; j_gene: TRBJ1-1; v_gene: TRBV29-1
CDR3aa: CASSTGLNYGYTF; j_gene: TRBJ1-2; v_gene: TRBV18
CDR3aa: CASSSSGSSYNEQFF; j_gene: TRBJ2-1; v_gene: TRBV19
CDR3aa: CASSRVGEETQYF; j_gene: TRBJ2-5; v_gene: TRBV27
CDR3aa: CASSVASGSPSGGEQFF; j_gene: TRBJ2-1; v_gene: TRBV9
CDR3aa: CASSGPFRGEAFF; j_gene: TRBJ1-1; v_gene: TRBV25-1
CDR3aa: CASSTTYQETQYF; j_gene: TRBJ2-5; v_gene: TRBV5-1
CDR3aa: CATSRVTGTGSYEQYF; j_gene: TRBJ2-7; v_gene: TRBV15
CDR3aa: CASNSAGEAFF; j_gene: TRBJ1-1; v_gene: TRBV6-5
CDR3aa: CASRGRREGVGTDTQYF; j_gene: TRBJ2-3; v_gene: TRBV2
CDR3aa: CASSPSGVGYEQYF; j_gene: TRBJ2-7; v_gene: TRBV18
CDR3aa: CASRTASGSKDEQFF; j_gene: TRBJ2-1; v_gene: TRBV19
CDR3aa: CASKRTGTGGRTEAFF; j_gene: TRBJ1-1; v_gene: TRBV27
CDR3aa: CASSDPTSGAYEQYF; j_gene: TRBJ2-7; v_gene: TRBV5-4
CDR3aa: CASTQGPGNQPQHF; j_gene: TRBJ1-5; v_gene: TRBV5-6
CDR3aa: CAWSVTGDSNQPQHF; j_gene: TRBJ1-5; v_gene: TRBV30
CDR3aa: CASSYIPQLSGGGNTIYF; j_gene: TRBJ1-3; v_gene: TRBV5-4
CDR3aa: CASSQERPLFLAGNTGELFF; j_gene: TRBJ2-2; v_gene: TRBV4-2
CDR3aa: CASSLEGLAGGSYF; j_gene: TRBJ2-5; v_gene: TRBV5-6
CDR3aa: CASRETGTTGNQPQHF; j_gene: TRBJ1-5; v_gene: TRBV6-1
CDR3aa: CASSYLGSSLFPYEQYF; j_gene: TRBJ2-7; v_gene: TRBV11-2
CDR3aa: CASTGLNYNEQFF; j_gene: TRBJ2-1; v_gene: TRBV2
CDR3aa: CASSPRGGISNQPQHF; j_gene: TRBJ1-5; v_gene: TRBV18
CDR3aa: CASSPSTPGVFYGYTF; j_gene: TRBJ1-2; v_gene: TRBV18
CDR3aa: CASSPGLAPGTGELFF; j_gene: TRBJ2-2; v_gene: TRBV5-4
CDR3aa: CASSSRTVSSYEQYF; j_gene: TRBJ2-7; v_gene: TRBV4-1
CDR3aa: CAWSVTPGSYEQYF; j_gene: TRBJ2-7; v_gene: TRBV30
CDR3aa: CSVKKQASDTQYF; j_gene: TRBJ2-3; v_gene: TRBV29-1
CDR3aa: CASSFSQGVSNTEAFF; j_gene: TRBJ1-1; v_gene: TRBV6-6
CDR3aa: CASSQAALAGGYNEQFF; j_gene: TRBJ2-1; v_gene: TRBV14
CDR3aa: CASSWGVGWRPDTQYF; j_gene: TRBJ2-3; v_gene: TRBV5-6
CDR3aa: CAWSVRATGELFF; j_gene: TRBJ2-2; v_gene: TRBV30
CDR3aa: CASSFEGAYGYTF; j_gene: TRBJ1-2; v_gene: TRBV5-1
CDR3aa: CASSSLAGVSYNEQFF; j_gene: TRBJ2-1; v_gene: TRBV28
CDR3aa: CASSLTGGHEQYF; j_gene: .; v_gene: TRBV5-6
CDR3aa: CASSLSGGARELFF; j_gene: TRBJ2-2; v_gene: TRBV11-2